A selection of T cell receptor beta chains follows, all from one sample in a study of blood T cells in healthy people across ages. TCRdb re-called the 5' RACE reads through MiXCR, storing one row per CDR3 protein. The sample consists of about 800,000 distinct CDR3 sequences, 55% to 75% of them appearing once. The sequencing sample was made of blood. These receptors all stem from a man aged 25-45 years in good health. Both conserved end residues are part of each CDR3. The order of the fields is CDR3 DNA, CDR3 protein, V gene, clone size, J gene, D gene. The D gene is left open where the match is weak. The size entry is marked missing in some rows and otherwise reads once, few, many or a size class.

TGTGCCAGCAGCGTAGTGGACAGACCTACTTTGAACACTGAAGCTTTCTTT CASSVVDRPTLNTEAFF TRBV9 NA TRBJ1-1 NA
TGTGCCAGCAAAACCACGGGAGGTTACGAGCAGTACTTC CASKTTGGYEQYF TRBV2 NA TRBJ2-7 TRBD2
TGTGCCAGCAGTGCAGGGGTAATCCCCTACGAGCAGTACTTC CASSAGVIPYEQYF TRBV6-1 NA TRBJ2-7 NA
TGCAGTGCTCGAGGCCCGGTAGTGAATGAGCAGTTCTTC CSARGPVVNEQFF TRBV20-1 NA TRBJ2-1 NA
TGTGCCAGCTCACCCTTAGCGGGGTGGCAGCAGTTCTTC CASSPLAGWQQFF TRBV18 NA TRBJ2-1 TRBD2
TGTGCCAGCAGCCAAGGCAGGGGTAGGCAAGAGACCCAGTACTTC CASSQGRGRQETQYF TRBV3-1 NA TRBJ2-5 NA
TGTGCCAGCAGTGAAAGGGACATATCCTACGAGCAGTACTTC CASSERDISYEQYF TRBV6-1 few TRBJ2-7 NA
TGTGCCGGCAGTGAGAACAGGCACGAGCAGTACTTC CAGSENRHEQYF TRBV25-1 NA TRBJ2-7 NA
TGTGCCAGCAAACCGCAGGGGTTAAGGGAGACCCAGTACTTC CASKPQGLRETQYF TRBV6-1 NA TRBJ2-5 NA
TGCAGTGTAATACCGGGAGGCAATCAGCCCCAGCATTTT CSVIPGGNQPQHF TRBV20-1 NA TRBJ1-5 NA